These 29 T cell receptor beta chains were sequenced from one sample in a study of breast tumors, draining lymph nodes, adjacent tissues. TCRdb processed the multiplex PCR reads anew with MiXCR; each CDR3 protein has one entry. Among about 200,000 distinct CDR3 sequences listed, about 32% were seen once. Breast cancer patients provided tissue from their axillary draining lymph nodes. The sequenced sample was axillary lymph node tissue. The receptors derive from a female donor with breast cancer. Some clones in this sample may be carry-over from other donors' samples.

This clonotype was seen more than once but under ten times. The V gene is TRBV28, the J gene TRBJ1-4; D gene ambiguous. Trimming pared 6 bases from V and 5 bases from J, leaving 13 bases between. Per germline, CDR1 MDHEN and CDR2 SYDVKM. This CDR3 is built from 14 residues. Here the CDR3 reads CASRLSGLNEKLFF. The CDR3 DNA follows: TGTGCCAGCAGACTCTCGGGGTTGAATGAAAAACTGTTTTTT. The entire variable domain, with the rest obtained from reference TRBV28 and TRBJ1-4, is as follows: DVKVTQSSRYLVKRTGEKVFLECVQDMDHENMFWYRQDPGLGLRLIYFSYDVKMKEKGDIPEGYSVSREKKERFSLILESASTNQTSMYLCASRLSGLNEKLFFGSGTQLSVL.

Written as DNA, the CDR3 is TGCAGTGCTAGACCCGGCGGGGGAGGGACCGGGGAGCTGTTTTTT. Its protein product is CSARPGGGGTGELFF. The genes are TRBV20-1 and TRBJ2-2; 7 bases are shared with TRBD2. CDR3 length: 15 amino acids. After removal of 2 bases from V and 5 bases from J, the junction contained 8 bases not matched to a gene. In germline, CDR1 is DFQATT, CDR2 SNEGSKA (reference sequence).

This clonotype was recorded at least ten times. The chain joins TRBV20-1 to TRBJ1-4; 10 bases match TRBD1. This CDR3 region has 15 residues. Per the germline V gene, CDR1 is DFQATT and CDR2 is SNEGSKA (reference sequence). V gave up 2 bases and J gave up 8 bases; unmatched junction bases: 8. The CDR3 sequence is CSARPRDRGWEKLFF. In DNA, the CDR3 is TGCAGTGCTAGACCGAGGGACAGGGGTTGGGAAAAACTGTTTTTT.

This clonotype was seen ten or more times. V and J are TRBV15 and TRBJ2-1; a possible D gene is TRBD2 (6 bases). V lost 2 bases, J lost 3 bases, and 8 bases lay in between. From germline, CDR1 is LNHNV and CDR2 YYDKDF (reference sequence). The CDR3 length is 14 residues. CDR3 region: CATSRPGSYNEQFF. CDR3 nucleotides: TGTGCCACCAGCAGACCCGGGAGCTACAATGAGCAGTTCTTC.

This clonotype appeared a single time. The V and J genes are TRBV7-2 and TRBJ1-6, with D possibly matching TRBD1 (5 bases). This CDR3 is 15 amino acids long. Germline CDR1 is SGHTA and CDR2 is FQGNSA. Trimming stripped 1 base from V and 10 bases from J, with 14 bases between. Here the CDR3 DNA reads TGTGCCAGCAGCTTAGACCCAGGCGGGGGATCACCCCTCCACTTT. It yields the protein CASSLDPGGGSPLHF.

As for this clonotype: The junction departs from the called germline gene at one end, perhaps through a read error. The rearrangement joins TRBV6-1 to TRBJ1-2; TRBD1 matches 7 bases. From germline, CDR1 is MNHNS and CDR2 SASEGT. The CDR3 spans 15 residues. The CDR3 DNA reads TGTGCCAGCAGTCACCCCCGGGCAGGGGGGTATGGCCACACCTTC. Encoded protein: CASSHPRAGGYGHTF.

As regards this clonotype: Just one base apart from a much larger clone, this may be a read error. CDR3 in DNA: TGTGCCAGCAGCCCATACAGACAGGGCGCTAACTATGGCCACACCTTC. Its translation is CASSPYRQGANYGHTF. The chain carries TRBV7-2 and TRBJ1-2; 7 nucleotides match TRBD1. Germline V CDR1 and CDR2: SGHTA, FQGNSA. The CDR3 totals 16 residues.

This clonotype was recorded at least ten times. The chain carries TRBV19 and TRBJ2-2; 7 bases fit TRBD2. CDR3 size: 16 residues. After removal of 6 bases from V and 3 bases from J, the junction contained 10 bases not matched to a gene. The germline V gene encodes CDR1 LNHDA and CDR2 SQIVND (reference sequence). Here the CDR3 reads CASRPPGGWDTGELFF. In DNA form, the CDR3 reads TGTGCCAGTAGGCCTCCGGGGGGTTGGGACACCGGGGAGCTGTTTTTT.

This clonotype was recorded a few times. This chain uses TRBV10-1 with TRBJ2-3; 8 positions match TRBD1. The CDR3 consists of 15 residues. The germline V gene has CDR1 WNHNN and CDR2 SYGVQD (reference sequence). V shed 6 bases, J shed 4 bases, and the junction held 9 bases outside the gene matches. The CDR3: CASRGTGSGADTQYF. The CDR3 DNA reads as TGCGCCAGCAGGGGGACAGGATCGGGCGCAGATACGCAGTATTTT.

J is TRBJ2-5 and V is TRBV7-9; TRBD2 matches at 8 bases. The V gene end was trimmed by 5 bases and the J gene end by 5 bases; junction bases not matched to a gene: 4. The V gene's germline CDR1 is SEHNR and CDR2 FQNEAQ (reference sequence). The CDR3 length is 13 residues. The CDR3 protein is CASSRAGVETQYF. CDR3 coding DNA: TGTGCCAGCAGCCGAGCGGGAGTGGAGACCCAGTACTTC.

This clonotype was seen repeatedly, ten times or more. This sequence joins TRBV6-1 and TRBJ2-7; D is uncertain. The CDR3 length is 14 residues. V was clipped by 4 bases and J by 3 bases, with 13 bases between them. Looked up from germline, CDR1 is MNHNS and CDR2 is SASEGT. The CDR3 region is CASSVAQNRYEQYF. CDR3 sequence (DNA): TGTGCCAGCAGTGTTGCACAGAATCGCTACGAGCAGTACTTC.

The rearrangement links TRBV6-4 to TRBJ1-1; tentatively, D is TRBD1 (6 bases). CDR3 length equals 15 residues. The V end was cut by 7 bases, the J end by 0 bases, with 15 bases between. CDR1 and CDR2 (germline): MRHNA, SNTAGT. The CDR3 DNA sequence: TGTGCCAGCAAAGCCGAGGACAGCTTGAACACTGAAGCTTTCTTT. Translated: CASKAEDSLNTEAFF.

This clonotype was seen at least ten times. V usage is TRBV13 and J usage is TRBJ2-3; 11 bases map to TRBD2. The CDR3 extends over 16 amino acids. V gave up 11 bases and J gave up 2 bases; unmatched junction bases: 12. The V gene's germline CDR1 is PRHDT and CDR2 FYEKMQ (reference sequence). In DNA form, the CDR3 reads TGTGCCTGCACCCTAAAACTAGCGGGAGTCACAGATACGCAGTATTTT. This translates into CACTLKLAGVTDTQYF.

This clonotype was counted ten times or more. The chain employs TRBV7-9 and TRBJ2-3; 8 bases map to TRBD1. The CDR3 covers 13 residues. The germline CDR1 and CDR2 sequences are SEHNR and FQNEAQ (reference sequence). V was clipped by 5 bases and J by 4 bases; unmatched bases: 2. This chain's CDR3 is CASSPRGPDTQYF. As DNA, the CDR3 is TGTGCCAGCAGCCCCAGGGGGCCAGATACGCAGTATTTT.

The V gene is TRBV30, the J gene TRBJ1-2, with D maybe TRBD1 (5 bases). This CDR3 is built from 13 residues. V lost 4 bases to trimming and J lost 8 bases, with 17 bases between them. Germline CDR1 reads GTSNPN; CDR2 reads SVGIG (reference sequence). CDR3 sequence reads: CAWNNYGGEGYTF. The CDR3 DNA sequence: TGTGCCTGGAATAATTATGGGGGAGAGGGCTACACCTTC. Filled out from reference TRBV30 and TRBJ1-2, the complete variable domain reads SQTIHQWPATLVQPVGSPLSLECTVEGTSNPNLYWYRQAAGRGLQLLFYSVGIGQISSEVPQNLSASRPQDRQFILSSKKLLLSDSGFYLCAWNNYGGEGYTFGSGTRLTVV.

This clonotype came up many times. The V and J genes are TRBV4-3 and TRBJ2-3; 9 nucleotides line up with TRBD2. The germline gives CDR1 LGHNA, CDR2 YSLEER. This CDR3 contains 18 residues. V lost 1 base, J lost 4 bases, and 12 bases stayed unmatched. DNA for the CDR3: TGCGCCAGCAGCCAAGGCCCCATGATTAGCGGGAGCCCAGATACGCAGTATTTT. It specifies CASSQGPMISGSPDTQYF.

This sequence joins TRBV5-5 and TRBJ1-6, with 8 positions matching TRBD1. The length of the CDR3 is 19 residues. J lost 0 bases, V lost 3 bases, and 11 bases had no gene match. Germline CDR1 reads SGHKS; CDR2 reads YYEKEE (reference sequence). CDR3 amino acids: CASSSDRAEDSSYNSPLHF. CDR3 coding DNA: TGTGCCAGCAGCTCGGACAGGGCAGAGGACAGCTCCTATAATTCACCCCTCCACTTT. The full variable domain, with the rest looked up from reference TRBV5-5 and TRBJ1-6, is DAGVTQSPTHLIKTRGQQVTLRCSPISGHKSVSWYQQVLGQGPQFIFQYYEKEERGRGNFPDRFSARQFPNYSSELNVNALLLGDSALYLCASSSDRAEDSSYNSPLHFGNGTRLTVT.

As DNA, the CDR3 is TGTGCCAGCAGTGAAGCGGAAGAGACCCAGTACTTC. It specifies CASSEAEETQYF. The chain couples TRBV2 to TRBJ2-5; D call uncertain. The CDR3 consists of 12 residues. CDR1 SNHLY and CDR2 FYNNEI come from the germline V gene. V shed 0 bases and J shed 3 bases, with 2 bases lying between them.

The rearrangement joins TRBV29-1 to TRBJ2-3; D perhaps matches TRBD1 (5 bases). Germline V gene lookup returns CDR1 SQVTM and CDR2 ANQGSEA. This CDR3 has 14 amino acids. Trimming stripped 7 bases from V and 11 bases from J, with 25 bases between. The CDR3 nucleotides read TGCAGCGCCTCTTATGGGGCCTCCTACAATGAGCAGTATTTT. It encodes CSASYGASYNEQYF.

This clonotype was counted ten times or more. J is TRBJ2-5 and V is TRBV7-9; D unresolved. V was pared by 2 bases and J by 1 base, with 11 bases between. The germline V gene encodes CDR1 SEHNR and CDR2 FQNEAQ (reference sequence). The CDR3 is made up of 15 amino acids. CDR3 nucleotide sequence: TGTGCCAGCAGCTTAAGAATTGGCAGCCAAGAGACCCAGTACTTC. It yields the protein CASSLRIGSQETQYF.

The chain recombines TRBV5-1 with TRBJ1-4, with 11 nucleotides matching TRBD1. Unmatched junction bases numbered 10, after V lost 5 bases and J lost 1 base. CDR1 is SGHRS and CDR2 is YFSETQ in the germline V gene. This CDR3 contains 18 residues. The CDR3 region is CASRAGTGGRGTNEKLFF. CDR3 coding DNA: TGCGCCAGCAGAGCGGGGACAGGGGGTCGTGGAACTAATGAAAAACTGTTTTTT.

This clonotype was counted at least ten times. This rearrangement joins TRBV18 to TRBJ1-6; the match to TRBD1 covers 8 bases. CDR3 size: 12 residues. Looked up from germline, CDR1 is KGHSH and CDR2 is LQKENI. Losses at the gene ends were 6 bases for V and 14 bases for J; bases not matched to a gene: 6. The CDR3 is CASSSSTGALHF. CDR3 sequence (DNA): TGTGCCAGCTCCTCCTCGACAGGGGCCCTCCACTTT. The whole variable domain, remainder taken from reference TRBV18 and TRBJ1-6, is NAGVMQNPRHLVRRRGQEARLRCSPMKGHSHVYWYRQLPEEGLKFMVYLQKENIIDESGMPKERFSAEFPKEGPSILRIQQVVRGDSAAYFCASSSSTGALHFGNGTRLTVT.

This chain joins TRBV2 and TRBJ2-1, with D possibly being TRBD1 or TRBD2 (7 bases each). The CDR3 has 15 residues. In germline, CDR1 is SNHLY, CDR2 FYNNEI. Trimming took 7 bases from V and 8 from J, leaving 21 bases between them. CDR3 residues: CASKGGGGSVYEQFF. The CDR3, as DNA: TGTGCCAGCAAAGGAGGGGGCGGGAGCGTTTATGAGCAGTTCTTC.

The table lists this clonotype with many counts. The chain couples TRBV7-3 to TRBJ1-2; D is possibly TRBD1 (5 bases). V lost 2 bases and J 6 bases, leaving 10 bases between the germline ends. Germline lookup yields CDR1 SGHTA and CDR2 FQGTGA. This CDR3 has 13 amino acids. CDR3 sequence: CASSLQGYDGYTF. DNA for the CDR3: TGTGCCAGCAGCTTACAGGGCTACGATGGCTACACCTTC.

V and J are TRBV2 and TRBJ1-6; 9 nucleotides agree with TRBD1. This CDR3 is built from 16 residues. The V gene end was trimmed by 6 bases and the J gene end by 7 bases; junction bases not matched to a gene: 10. Germline CDR1 and CDR2: SNHLY and FYNNEI. The CDR3: CASRGTGWTGNSPLHF. CDR3 DNA sequence: TGTGCCAGCAGGGGGACAGGGTGGACTGGAAATTCACCCCTCCACTTT.

This clonotype was picked up a small number of times. This chain joins TRBV28 and TRBJ2-3; D tentatively reads TRBD1 or TRBD2 (7 bases each). The germline V and J ends were trimmed by 5 bases and 1 base, with 16 bases remaining between them. The germline V gene encodes CDR1 MDHEN and CDR2 SYDVKM. The CDR3 extends over 16 amino acids. CDR3 in DNA: TGTGCCAGCAGTGCCCCAGGGGGGGAGGGCACAGATACGCAGTATTTT. Translation gives CASSAPGGEGTDTQYF.

About this clonotype: The junction and the germline gene differ at one end; a read error may be behind it. The DNA for the CDR3 is TGCGCCGGCAGCACCTTCGGAAAACTGTTTTTT. Its protein product is CAGSTFGKLFF. V usage is TRBV3-1 and J usage is TRBJ1-4; D gene ambiguous. This CDR3 spans 11 amino acids. CDR1 and CDR2 (germline): LGHDT, YNNKEL (reference sequence).

This clonotype was recorded at least ten times. The rearrangement links TRBV4-3 to TRBJ2-1; D unclear. This CDR3 comprises 17 residues. Germline V CDR1 and CDR2: LGHNA, YSLEER. V shed 0 bases and J shed 0 bases, with 12 bases lying between them. The chain's CDR3 is CASSQDTAGYSYNEQFF. For the CDR3, the DNA is TGCGCCAGCAGCCAAGATACAGCCGGATACTCCTACAATGAGCAGTTCTTC.

This clonotype has ten or more counts. The chain combines TRBV20-1 with TRBJ2-2; 7 nucleotides line up with TRBD2. Germline V gene data show CDR1 as DFQATT and CDR2 as SNEGSKA (reference sequence). The CDR3 covers 15 residues. V lost 3 bases and J lost 2; bases outside the gene matches: 6. DNA for the CDR3: TGCAGTGCTAGTCGCAGCGGGGATAACACCGGGGAGCTGTTTTTT. It specifies CSASRSGDNTGELFF.